This T cell receptor beta chain is from a study of cytomegalovirus exposure and HLA in healthy donors. Overall study results and limits: As a later analysis showed, several of the most significant clusters appeared to be linked to common viral pathogens.

The study ran its PCR with 60 Vbeta and 13 Jbeta primers. The repertoire was sequenced with immunoSEQ multiplex PCR; TCRdb's copy has only in-frame clones and lacks some. This sample has about 120,000 clones; around 76% occur once, and the top ten carry approximately 12%. A remark on this clone: Its target is unknown.

This receptor was taken from a woman in her forties in good health and CMV-seropositive. Sequences were obtained from PBMCs.

CDR3: CAWSDIGISYEQYF. CDR3 nucleotide sequence: TGTGCCTGGAGCGATATCGGGATTTCCTACGAGCAGTACTTC. This chain joins TRBV30 and TRBJ2-7, with D perhaps matching TRBD2 (5 bases). Germline values: CDR1 GTSNPN, CDR2 SVGIG (reference sequence). The ends were cut back, 3 bases at V and 1 base at J, with 13 bases in the middle. The CDR3 spans 14 residues.